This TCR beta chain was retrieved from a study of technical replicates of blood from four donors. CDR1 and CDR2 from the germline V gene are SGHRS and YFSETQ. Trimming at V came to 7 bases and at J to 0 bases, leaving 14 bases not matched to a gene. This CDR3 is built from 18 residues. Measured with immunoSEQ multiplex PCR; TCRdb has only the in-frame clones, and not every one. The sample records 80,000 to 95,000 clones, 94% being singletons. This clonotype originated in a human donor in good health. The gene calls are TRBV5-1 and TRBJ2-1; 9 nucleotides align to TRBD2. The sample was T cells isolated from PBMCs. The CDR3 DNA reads TGCGCCAGCTACTTACTAGCGGGTATTCCGCACTCCTACAATGAGCAGTTCTTC. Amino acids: CASYLLAGIPHSYNEQFF.